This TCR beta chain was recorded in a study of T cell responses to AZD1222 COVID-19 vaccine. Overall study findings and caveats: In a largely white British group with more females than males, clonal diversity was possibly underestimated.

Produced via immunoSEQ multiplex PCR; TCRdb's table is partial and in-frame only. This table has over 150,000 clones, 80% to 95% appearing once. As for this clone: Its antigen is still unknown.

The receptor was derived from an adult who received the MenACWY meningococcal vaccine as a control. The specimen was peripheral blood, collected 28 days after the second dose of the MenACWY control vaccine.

The CDR3 loop reads CASSQDLRGEAFF. The CDR3 nucleotides are TGCGCCAGCAGCCAAGACCTGCGAGGTGAAGCTTTCTTT. The chain carries TRBV4-3 and TRBJ1-1; D not resolved. The CDR3 is made up of 13 amino acids. The germline CDR1 and CDR2 sequences are LGHNA and YSLEER. Trimming left V 0 bases short and J 7 bases short, with 9 bases between.